The 23 T cell receptor beta chains below were found in one sample sequenced in a study of beta chain features in type 1 diabetes. Every bit of the isolated RNA underwent reverse transcription, so sequencing read expressed TCRB transcripts. Profiled with immunoSEQ multiplex PCR; TCRdb holds only in-frame clones, not every one. The sample lists 390,000 or so clones, around 13% occurring once. Source material: naive CD4+ T cells from blood. These receptors were collected from a man aged 30 to 45 in good health.

V usage is TRBV10-3 and J usage is TRBJ1-2; D possibly corresponds to TRBD1 (6 bases). Trimming shortened V by 10 bases and J by 1 base, and 16 bases separated the two germline ends. Germline V CDR1 and CDR2: ENHRY, SYGVKD. The CDR3 loop spans 14 amino acids. CDR3 in amino acids: CATGPGALNYGYTF. The CDR3 region has the DNA TGTGCCACCGGGCCGGGGGCGCTTAACTATGGCTACACCTTC.

This clone appeared a few times. The V gene is TRBV2, the J gene TRBJ2-1; D remains ambiguous. Looked up from germline, CDR1 is SNHLY and CDR2 is FYNNEI. CDR3 length: 15 amino acids. V lost 8 bases and J lost 8, with 22 bases in between. CDR3 sequence: CASAVEPQAVYEQFF. Written as DNA, the CDR3 is TGTGCCAGCGCGGTGGAGCCTCAGGCCGTATATGAGCAGTTCTTC.

This clone was detected ten times or more. This sequence joins TRBV10-3 and TRBJ2-5, with D unclear. V was pared by 0 bases and J by 7 bases, with 6 bases between. The CDR3 sequence is 12 residues long. Germline CDR1 ENHRY, CDR2 SYGVKD. The CDR3 bases are TGTGCCATCAGTGAGTCGACCGGGACCCAGTACTTC. Its protein is CAISESTGTQYF.

The chain is built from TRBV13 and TRBJ2-3, with 14 nucleotides matching TRBD2. The V segment lost 0 bases and the J segment 6 bases; nucleotides outside the gene matches: 17. CDR1 is PRHDT and CDR2 is FYEKMQ in the germline V gene (reference sequence). This CDR3 spans 21 amino acids. CDR3: CASSLGFSWTSGGPSPDTQYF. The CDR3 DNA follows: TGTGCCAGCAGCTTAGGGTTTTCGTGGACTAGCGGGGGGCCTAGCCCGGATACGCAGTATTTT.

This clone came up a few times. The chain carries TRBV7-2 and TRBJ2-5; 13 positions match TRBD2. CDR1 is SGHTA and CDR2 is FQGNSA in the germline V gene. Trimming at V came to 5 bases and at J to 5 bases, leaving 8 bases not matched to a gene. This CDR3 region has 16 residues. The CDR3, as DNA: TGTGCCAGCAGCCGTGGACTAGCGGGAGTGTGGGAGACCCAGTACTTC. It specifies CASSRGLAGVWETQYF. The complete variable domain, with remaining parts taken from reference TRBV7-2 and TRBJ2-5, reads GAGVSQSPSNKVTEKGKDVELRCDPISGHTALYWYRQSLGQGLEFLIYFQGNSAPDKSGLPSDRFSAERTGGSVSTLTIQRTQQEDSAVYLCASSRGLAGVWETQYFGPGTRLLVL.

The chain carries TRBV6-5 and TRBJ2-7; D remains ambiguous. Germline CDR1 and CDR2: MNHEY and SVGAGI. The CDR3 runs 13 residues. V lost 5 bases, J lost 6 bases, and 14 bases lay in between. DNA of the CDR3: TGTGCCAGCAGTCGTGGAACCCCGGCCGAGCAGTACGTC. It encodes CASSRGTPAEQYV.

The rearrangement joins TRBV7-2 to TRBJ2-5, with 8 bases fitting TRBD1. There are 15 residues in the CDR3. The germline gives CDR1 SGHTA, CDR2 FQGNSA. The ends lost 1 base at V and 5 bases at J; junction bases unmatched: 6. The CDR3 protein is CASSLGQGARETQYF. The CDR3 DNA reads TGTGCCAGCAGCTTAGGTCAGGGGGCGAGGGAGACCCAGTACTTC.

The chain is built from TRBV5-6 and TRBJ2-1; 7 bases align to TRBD1. V shed 0 bases, J shed 8 bases, and the junction held 5 bases outside the gene matches. The CDR3 runs 14 residues. Germline values: CDR1 SGHDT, CDR2 YYEEEE. The CDR3 DNA follows: TGTGCCAGCAGCTTGGACAGGGGAAGGGATGAGCAGTTCTTC. Its translation is CASSLDRGRDEQFF.

This chain connects TRBV14 to TRBJ2-5; 11 nucleotides match TRBD1. This CDR3 region has 16 residues. Germline V gene sequence: CDR1 SGHDN, CDR2 FVKESK. The V segment lost 1 base and the J segment 5 bases; nucleotides outside the gene matches: 6. CDR3: CASSQAWTGGMETQYF. Written as DNA, the CDR3 is TGTGCCAGCAGCCAAGCGTGGACAGGGGGCATGGAGACCCAGTACTTC.

Only one count was recorded for this clone. This rearrangement joins TRBV9 to TRBJ1-1; D unresolved. Trimming removed 4 bases from V and 1 base from J, with 5 bases in between. Germline loops: CDR1 SGDLS, CDR2 YYNGEE. This CDR3 is built from 12 residues. For the CDR3, the DNA is TGTGCCAGCAGCAGGTCGAACACTGAAGCTTTCTTT. Translation gives CASSRSNTEAFF.

V usage is TRBV9 and J usage is TRBJ1-1; perhaps TRBD1 as D (6 bases). Germline V gives CDR1 SGDLS, CDR2 YYNGEE. V dropped 0 bases and J dropped 2 bases, with 14 bases sitting between them. The CDR3 is 16 amino acids. CDR3 amino acids: CASSVGWTDQNTEAFF. CDR3 nucleotide sequence: TGTGCCAGCAGCGTAGGATGGACAGACCAAAACACTGAAGCTTTCTTT.

The gene calls are TRBV16 and TRBJ1-2; 7 bases align to TRBD1. V shed 0 bases and J 4 bases; nucleotides not matched to a gene: 8. Looked up from germline, CDR1 is KGHSY and CDR2 is FQNENV. CDR3 size: 16 residues. The CDR3 is CASSQSDTTGRYGYTF. CDR3 coding DNA: TGTGCCAGCAGCCAATCCGATACGACAGGGCGCTATGGCTACACCTTC.

This clone was detected only a few times. The chain is built from TRBV7-2 and TRBJ2-3, with TRBD2 matching over 16 bases. The V segment lost 1 base and the J segment 4 bases; nucleotides outside the gene matches: 5. Germline values: CDR1 SGHTA, CDR2 FQGNSA. This CDR3 is built from 18 residues. The CDR3 sequence is CASSLVGTSGGAADTQYF. Here the CDR3 DNA reads TGTGCCAGCAGCTTAGTGGGGACTAGCGGGGGGGCCGCAGATACGCAGTATTTT.

The chain is built from TRBV29-1 and TRBJ2-1, with 7 bases that match TRBD2. CDR3 length: 14 residues. V trimming: 1 base; J trimming: 0 bases; junction bases outside the gene matches: 0. Germline V gene sequence: CDR1 SQVTM, CDR2 ANQGSEA. The CDR3 DNA reads as TGCAGCGTTGAAGGGGGGGGCTCCTACAATGAGCAGTTCTTC. This sequence encodes CSVEGGGSYNEQFF.

This clone has only a few counts. This chain joins TRBV5-4 and TRBJ2-5; D is perhaps TRBD1 (8 bases). Trimming took off 0 bases at V and 5 bases at J, with 20 bases between the two ends. This CDR3 comprises 17 residues. Germline V gives CDR1 SGHNT, CDR2 YYREEE (reference sequence). The CDR3 loop reads CASSLGGGQGGWETQYF. CDR3 in DNA: TGTGCCAGCAGCTTGGGCGGCGGACAGGGAGGGTGGGAGACCCAGTACTTC.

The CDR3 sequence: CASSIERLANEQFF. The CDR3 DNA follows: TGTGCCAGTAGTATAGAACGCCTAGCGAATGAGCAGTTCTTC. V is TRBV19 and J is TRBJ2-1; perhaps TRBD2 as D (6 bases). Trimming shortened V by 0 bases and J by 7 bases, and 10 bases separated the two germline ends. This CDR3 comprises 14 residues. Germline V gives CDR1 LNHDA, CDR2 SQIVND (reference sequence).

This clone was found a few times. The chain couples TRBV5-6 to TRBJ2-1; D is ambiguous. Per germline, CDR1 SGHDT and CDR2 YYEEEE. This CDR3 has 13 amino acids. Trimming cost V 4 bases and J 8 bases, with 13 bases left between them. The CDR3 is CASSPPSYHEQFF. The CDR3 DNA sequence: TGTGCCAGCAGCCCCCCCTCGTACCATGAGCAGTTCTTC.

The J gene is TRBJ2-2, the V gene TRBV6-5; 9 bases are shared with TRBD2. The germline V gene has CDR1 MNHEY and CDR2 SVGAGI. This CDR3 has 14 amino acids. V lost 6 bases, J lost 3 bases, and 2 bases stayed unmatched. DNA of the CDR3: TGTGCCAGCAGCCGGACTAGCGACACCGGGGAGCTGTTTTTT. This sequence encodes CASSRTSDTGELFF.

This clone came up a few times. CDR3 in DNA: TGTGCCAGCAGCCAACGGGCCGTCTCCTACGAGCAGTACGTC. It translates to CASSQRAVSYEQYV. This sequence joins TRBV21-1 and TRBJ2-7. TRBV21-1 is an annotated pseudogene. The CDR3 has 14 residues.

This clone turned up a few times. The chain joins TRBV15 to TRBJ2-7; 8 bases agree with TRBD2. V lost 4 bases to trimming and J lost 2 bases; unmatched junction nucleotides: 1. The CDR3 contains 13 residues. Per germline, CDR1 LNHNV and CDR2 YYDKDF (reference sequence). The CDR3 nucleotides are TGTGCCACCAGCACGGGGGGGACCTACGAGCAGTACTTC. Residues: CATSTGGTYEQYF. The full variable domain, with the rest looked up from reference TRBV15 and TRBJ2-7, is DAMVIQNPRYQVTQFGKPVTLSCSQTLNHNVMYWYQQKSSQAPKLLFHYYDKDFNNEADTPDNFQSRRPNTSFCFLDIRSPGLGDTAMYLCATSTGGTYEQYFGPGTRLTVT.

This clone was picked up a small number of times. The V gene is TRBV25-1, the J gene TRBJ2-1, with D perhaps matching TRBD1 or TRBD2 (5 bases each). Germline CDR1 and CDR2: MGHDK and SYGVNS. CDR3 length: 13 residues. Trimming pared 6 bases from V and 4 bases from J, leaving 10 bases between. The CDR3 here is CASSGTQYNEQFF. The CDR3 coding sequence is TGTGCCAGCAGCGGGACCCAATACAATGAGCAGTTCTTC.

CDR3 nucleotides: TGTGCCAGCAGCGCCGGGACAGGGGGCGGCACTGAAGCTTTCTTT. This translates into CASSAGTGGGTEAFF. This chain links TRBV9 with TRBJ1-1, with 12 positions matching TRBD1. Trimming removed 3 bases from V and 4 bases from J; junction bases left unmatched: 4. This CDR3 is built from 15 residues. Germline loops: CDR1 SGDLS, CDR2 YYNGEE. Using reference TRBV9 and TRBJ1-1 for the parts outside the CDR3, the full variable domain is DSGVTQTPKHLITATGQRVTLRCSPRSGDLSVYWYQQSLDQGLQFLIQYYNGEERAKGNILERFSAQQFPDLHSELNLSSLELGDSALYFCASSAGTGGGTEAFFGQGTRLTVV.

Only a few counts were recorded for this clone. The chain uses TRBV4-3 and TRBJ2-1, with D unresolved. The CDR3 spans 14 residues. Germline V gene lookup returns CDR1 LGHNA and CDR2 YSLEER. Trimming shortened V by 3 bases and J by 8 bases, and 14 bases separated the two germline ends. CDR3 sequence: CASSQEITLDEQFF. As DNA, the CDR3 is TGCGCCAGCAGCCAGGAAATCACTTTGGATGAGCAGTTCTTC.